These T cell receptor beta chains were read from a single sample in a study of blood T cell repertoires in COVID-19. Profiling relied on immunoSEQ multiplex PCR, and the TCRdb table lists in-frame clones only, not all of them. The repertoire consists of 30,000 to 40,000 clones, with around 86% occurring once and the leading ten covering roughly an eighth. Sequenced material: peripheral blood. Every receptor here comes from a man aged 60-69 years with active COVID-19. Both conserved end residues are part of each CDR3. A D gene is named only where the DNA matches it firmly. Not all rows give a size; the values are once, few, many and, for expanded clones, a class.

d_call,v_call,clone_size,cdr3_length,j_call,cdr3_nt,cdr3_aa
.,TRBV7-6,.,15,TRBJ2-3,TGTGCCAGCAGCCTGAGCCTTAGAGATCCAGATACGCAGTATTTT,CASSLSLRDPDTQYF
.,TRBV20-1,.,10,TRBJ2-7,TGCAGTGCCACCAGGTGGGAGCAGTACTTC,CSATRWEQYF
.,TRBV4-3,.,16,TRBJ2-3,TGCGCCAGCAGCCAAGACAGCAGGGGTGGCACAGATACGCAGTATTTT,CASSQDSRGGTDTQYF
.,TRBV4-1,.,13,TRBJ1-2,TGCGCCAGCAGCCAAGAAGCGGGAGCTGGCTACACCTTC,CASSQEAGAGYTF
TRBD2,TRBV6-5,.,15,TRBJ2-3,TGTGCCAGCAGTTCCCCGACTAGCCCTCGGGATACGCAGTATTTT,CASSSPTSPRDTQYF
.,TRBV3-1/TRBV3-2,few,14,TRBJ1-6,TGTGCCAGCAGGTCCCCCGGGGGGGCTTCACCCCTCCACTTT,CASRSPGGASPLHF
TRBD2,TRBV24-1,once,16,TRBJ2-3,TGTGCCACCAGTGACCCCACTGGACTAGCCGCAGATACGCAGTATTTT,CATSDPTGLAADTQYF
TRBD1,TRBV9,.,14,TRBJ2-2,TGTGCCAGCAGCGTAGGGGCAGGGGGCGGGGAGCTGTTTTTT,CASSVGAGGGELFF
.,TRBV19,once,16,TRBJ1-2,TGTGCCAGTCCTCCGGAGGTGGGATATCTTATCTATGGCTACACCTTC,CASPPEVGYLIYGYTF
TRBD1,TRBV27,.,14,TRBJ2-7,TGTGCCAGCAGTTACCGGGACAGTGGTGACGAGCAGTACTTC,CASSYRDSGDEQYF
TRBD1,TRBV2,.,17,TRBJ1-4,TGTGCCAGCAGTGTCCCACTGTCCGGGACAGGGATTGAAAAACTGTTTTTT,CASSVPLSGTGIEKLFF
.,TRBV6-6,.,14,TRBJ2-1,TGTGCCAGCAGTTACTCGGGGGCGGACTCCGAGCAGTTCTTC,CASSYSGADSEQFF
.,TRBV5-1,.,14,TRBJ1-4,TGCGCCAGCAGCTTGGGACGGAGTGATGAAAAACTGTTTTTT,CASSLGRSDEKLFF
TRBD2,TRBV15,.,18,TRBJ2-3,TGTGCCACCAGCAGAGATCGTCGGCCTAGCGGGCGGGAAGATACGCAGTATTTT,CATSRDRRPSGREDTQYF
TRBD1,TRBV19,once,17,TRBJ1-2,TGTGCCAGTAGTCACACCCTCACCGGGACAGGGTTCTATGGCTACACCTTC,CASSHTLTGTGFYGYTF
.,TRBV19,.,15,TRBJ2-5,TGTGCCAGTAGTCTGGGGGGGGCTAGGCAAGAGACCCAGTACTTC,CASSLGGARQETQYF
TRBD2,TRBV14,.,13,TRBJ2-1,TGTGCCAGCGGACTAGTTGGGGACAATGAGCAGTTCTTC,CASGLVGDNEQFF
.,TRBV6-5,.,14,TRBJ1-2,TGTGCCAGCAGTTATCGGGCGGGTACATATGGCTACACCTTC,CASSYRAGTYGYTF
.,TRBV3-1/TRBV3-2,once,11,TRBJ2-2,TGTGCCAGCCACCGGGCCGGGGAGCTGTTTTTT,CASHRAGELFF
TRBD2,TRBV7-6,.,13,TRBJ2-1,TGTGCCAGCAGCTTGGGACTAGCTTTTGAGCAGTTCTTC,CASSLGLAFEQFF
.,TRBV5-1,.,11,TRBJ2-7,TGCGCCAGCATCTCCTCCTACGAGCAGTACTTC,CASISSYEQYF
TRBD1,TRBV4-3,.,16,TRBJ1-2,TGCGCCAGCAGCCAAGCCCGACAGGGTATTAACTATGGCTACACCTTC,CASSQARQGINYGYTF
.,TRBV27,.,13,TRBJ2-2,TGTGCCACACGAGGGACACGGGGAGGGGAGCTGTTTTTT,CATRGTRGGELFF
.,TRBV4-2,.,16,TRBJ1-4,TGTGCCAGCAGCCAAGAGATCCAGGCGCCAAATGAAAAACTGTTTTTT,CASSQEIQAPNEKLFF
TRBD1,TRBV7-6,.,13,TRBJ2-7,TGTGCCAGCGGCGGGGACAGGGGTTACGAGCAGTACTTC,CASGGDRGYEQYF
TRBD1,TRBV27,.,14,TRBJ1-5,TGTGCCAGCGCGGGGACAGGGGGCAATCAGCCCCAGCATTTT,CASAGTGGNQPQHF
TRBD1,TRBV4-1,.,16,TRBJ1-6,TGCGCCAGCAGCCAGGCGGGACAGGGCTATAATTCACCCCTCCACTTT,CASSQAGQGYNSPLHF
.,TRBV2,.,13,TRBJ1-6,TGTGCCAGCAGTGAAACCCCTCGGTCACCCCTCCACTTT,CASSETPRSPLHF
TRBD1,TRBV30,.,15,TRBJ2-1,TGTGCCTGGAGTAAGGGGGCTGGGGCCTACAATGAGCAGTTCTTC,CAWSKGAGAYNEQFF
.,TRBV6-1,.,14,TRBJ1-4,TGTGCCAGCAGTGAGAGAGGTACTAATGAAAAACTGTTTTTT,CASSERGTNEKLFF
.,TRBV24-1,.,13,TRBJ2-3,TGTGCCACCCGACCCAGGAACACAGATACGCAGTATTTT,CATRPRNTDTQYF
.,TRBV29-1,once,13,TRBJ1-5,TGCAGCGTTGCCCTCGGGGTCAATCAGCCCCAGCATTTT,CSVALGVNQPQHF
TRBD2,TRBV29-1,.,15,TRBJ2-2,TGCAGCGTTACAAAGACTAGCGGGGGAGCCGGGGAGCTGTTTTTT,CSVTKTSGGAGELFF
.,TRBV6-6,.,16,TRBJ2-1,TGTGCCAGCAGTTTTCACCTGGAGACTGGTTACAATGAGCAGTTCTTC,CASSFHLETGYNEQFF
.,TRBV11-2,.,12,TRBJ2-7,TGTGCCACTAGACTGGATCCGGGCGAGCAGTACTTC,CATRLDPGEQYF
.,TRBV12-5,few,14,TRBJ1-2,TGTGCTAGTGGTTTTGGAAATGGAGTCGATGGCTACACCTTC,CASGFGNGVDGYTF
.,TRBV10-2,.,13,TRBJ1-1,TGCGCCAGCACTTGGGTGGGAGGCACTGAAGCTTTCTTT,CASTWVGGTEAFF
.,TRBV18,.,15,TRBJ2-1,TGTGCCAGCTCGCCACCTTCATCCGGGGGACATGAGCAGTTCTTC,CASSPPSSGGHEQFF
.,TRBV7-3,.,15,TRBJ1-2,TGTGCCAGCAGCTTATCCCCAGGGCCCTACTATGGCTACACCTTC,CASSLSPGPYYGYTF
TRBD1,TRBV6-2/TRBV6-3,.,19,TRBJ1-5,TGTGCCAGCAGTTCCCCCCGGGACAGGGGGCGCCGGGGCAATCAGCCCCAGCATTTT,CASSSPRDRGRRGNQPQHF
TRBD2,TRBV2,.,14,TRBJ2-3,TGTGCCAGCAGCCGACTAGCGGGGGGGGTTACGCAGTATTTT,CASSRLAGGVTQYF
TRBD2,TRBV20-1,few,19,TRBJ2-7,TGCAGTGCTAGTGGCGACGGGACTAGCGGAAGCGAGCCTCTTCGCGAGCAGTACTTC,CSASGDGTSGSEPLREQYF
.,TRBV19,.,14,TRBJ1-6,TGTGCCAGTACCCCTGTTACCGGTGATTCACCCCTCCACTTT,CASTPVTGDSPLHF